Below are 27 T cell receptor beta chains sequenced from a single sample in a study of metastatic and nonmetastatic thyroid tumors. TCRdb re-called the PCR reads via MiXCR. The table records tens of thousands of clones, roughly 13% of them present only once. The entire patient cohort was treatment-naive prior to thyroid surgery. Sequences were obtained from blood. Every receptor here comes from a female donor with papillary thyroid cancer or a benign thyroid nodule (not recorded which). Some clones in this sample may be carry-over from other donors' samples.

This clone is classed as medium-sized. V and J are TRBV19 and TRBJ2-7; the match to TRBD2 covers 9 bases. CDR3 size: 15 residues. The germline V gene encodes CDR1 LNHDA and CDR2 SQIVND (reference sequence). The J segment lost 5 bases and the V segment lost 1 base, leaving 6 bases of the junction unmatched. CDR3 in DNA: TGTGCCAGTAGTATAGTAGCTAGCGGGAACCACGAGCAGTACTTC. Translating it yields CASSIVASGNHEQYF.

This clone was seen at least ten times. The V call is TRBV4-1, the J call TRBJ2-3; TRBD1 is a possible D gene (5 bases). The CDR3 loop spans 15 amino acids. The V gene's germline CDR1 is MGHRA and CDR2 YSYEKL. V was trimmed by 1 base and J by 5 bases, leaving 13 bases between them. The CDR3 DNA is TGCGCCAGCAGCCAAGGGCGGCAGGGCGAAGATACGCAGTATTTT. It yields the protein CASSQGRQGEDTQYF.

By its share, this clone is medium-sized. The CDR3 loop reads CASSQEEGGTGELFF. CDR3 coding DNA: TGTGCCAGCAGCCAAGAGGAGGGGGGCACCGGGGAGCTGTTTTTT. The chain carries TRBV4-2 and TRBJ2-2; D could derive from TRBD1 or TRBD2 (6 bases each). Trimming shortened V by 0 bases and J by 4 bases, and 9 bases separated the two germline ends. The CDR3 loop spans 15 amino acids. Germline V gene sequence: CDR1 LGHNA, CDR2 YNFKEQ.

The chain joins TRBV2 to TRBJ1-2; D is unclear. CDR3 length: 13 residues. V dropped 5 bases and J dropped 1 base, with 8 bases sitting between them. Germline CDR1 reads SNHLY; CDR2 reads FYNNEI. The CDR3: CASSTSGNYGYTF. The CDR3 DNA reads TGTGCCAGCAGTACCTCGGGTAACTATGGCTACACCTTC.

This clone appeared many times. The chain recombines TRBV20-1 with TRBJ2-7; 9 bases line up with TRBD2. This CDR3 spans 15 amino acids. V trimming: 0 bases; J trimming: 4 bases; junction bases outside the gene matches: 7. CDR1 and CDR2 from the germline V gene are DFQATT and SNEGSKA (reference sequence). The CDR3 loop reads CSARDGGGRAYEQYF. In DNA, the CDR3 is TGCAGTGCTAGAGATGGGGGCGGGAGGGCGTACGAGCAGTACTTC.

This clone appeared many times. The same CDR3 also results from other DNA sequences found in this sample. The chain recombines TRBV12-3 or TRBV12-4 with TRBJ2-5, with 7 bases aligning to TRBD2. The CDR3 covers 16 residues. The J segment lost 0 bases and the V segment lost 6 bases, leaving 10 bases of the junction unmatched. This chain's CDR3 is CASSLWGGGYQETQYF. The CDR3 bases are TGTGCCAGCAGCTTATGGGGGGGAGGGTACCAAGAGACCCAGTACTTC.

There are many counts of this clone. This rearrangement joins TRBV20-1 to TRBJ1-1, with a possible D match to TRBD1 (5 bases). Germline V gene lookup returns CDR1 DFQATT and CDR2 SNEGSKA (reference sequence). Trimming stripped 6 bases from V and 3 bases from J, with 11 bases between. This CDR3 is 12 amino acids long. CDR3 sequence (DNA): TGCAGTGCGGGGAGGGGTGACACTGAAGCTTTCTTT. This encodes CSAGRGDTEAFF.

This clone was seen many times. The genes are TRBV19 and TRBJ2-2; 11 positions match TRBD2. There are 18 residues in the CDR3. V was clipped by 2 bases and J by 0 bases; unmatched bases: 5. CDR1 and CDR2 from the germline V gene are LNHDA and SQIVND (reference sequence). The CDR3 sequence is CASSIRTSGPTNTGELFF. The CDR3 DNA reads TGTGCCAGTAGTATACGGACTAGCGGGCCGACGAACACCGGGGAGCTGTTTTTT. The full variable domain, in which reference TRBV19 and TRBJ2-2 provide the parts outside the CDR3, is DGGITQSPKYLFRKEGQNVTLSCEQNLNHDAMYWYRQDPGQGLRLIYYSQIVNDFQKGDIAEGYSVSREKKESFPLTVTSAQKNPTAFYLCASSIRTSGPTNTGELFFGEGSRLTVL.

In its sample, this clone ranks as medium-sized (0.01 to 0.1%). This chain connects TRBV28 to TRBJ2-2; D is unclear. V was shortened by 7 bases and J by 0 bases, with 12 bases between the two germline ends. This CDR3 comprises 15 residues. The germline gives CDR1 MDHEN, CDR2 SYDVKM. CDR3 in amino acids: CASNLVPSNTGELFF. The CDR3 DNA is TGTGCCAGCAATCTAGTCCCCTCGAACACCGGGGAGCTGTTTTTT.

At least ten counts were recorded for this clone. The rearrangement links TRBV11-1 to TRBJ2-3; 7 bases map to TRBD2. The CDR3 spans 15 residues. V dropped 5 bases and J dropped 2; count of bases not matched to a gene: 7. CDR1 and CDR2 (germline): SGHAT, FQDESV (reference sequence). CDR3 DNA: TGTGCCAGCAGCCCGGTGGGAGGGGCCACAGATACGCAGTATTTT. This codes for CASSPVGGATDTQYF. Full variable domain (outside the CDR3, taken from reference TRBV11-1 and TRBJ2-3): EAEVAQSPRYKITEKSQAVAFWCDPISGHATLYWYRQILGQGPELLVQFQDESVVDDSQLPKDRFSAERLKGVDSTLKIQPAELGDSAMYLCASSPVGGATDTQYFGPGTRLTVL.

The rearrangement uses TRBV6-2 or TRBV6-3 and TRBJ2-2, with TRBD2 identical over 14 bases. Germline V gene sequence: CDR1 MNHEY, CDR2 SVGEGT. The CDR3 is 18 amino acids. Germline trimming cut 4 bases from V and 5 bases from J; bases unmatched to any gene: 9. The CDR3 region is CASSSGLAGVLGTGELFF. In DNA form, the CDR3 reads TGTGCCAGCAGTTCGGGACTAGCGGGGGTGCTCGGTACCGGGGAGCTGTTTTTT.

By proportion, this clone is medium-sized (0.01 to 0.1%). The chain's CDR3 is CASSPTDSPNEQFF. In DNA, the CDR3 is TGTGCCAGCAGCCCCACGGACAGCCCCAATGAGCAGTTCTTC. The V gene is TRBV6-2 or TRBV6-3, the J gene TRBJ2-1; possibly TRBD1 for D (6 bases). The CDR3 has 14 amino acids. Germline loops: CDR1 MNHEY, CDR2 SVGEGT. Trimming left V 6 bases short and J 6 bases short, with 15 bases between.

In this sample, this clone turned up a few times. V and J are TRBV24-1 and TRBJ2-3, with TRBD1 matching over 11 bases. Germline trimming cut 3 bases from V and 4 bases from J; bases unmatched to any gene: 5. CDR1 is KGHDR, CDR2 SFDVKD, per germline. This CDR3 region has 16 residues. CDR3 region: CATSDGQGATSDTQYF. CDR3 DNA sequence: TGTGCCACCAGTGATGGACAGGGGGCTACGTCAGATACGCAGTATTTT.

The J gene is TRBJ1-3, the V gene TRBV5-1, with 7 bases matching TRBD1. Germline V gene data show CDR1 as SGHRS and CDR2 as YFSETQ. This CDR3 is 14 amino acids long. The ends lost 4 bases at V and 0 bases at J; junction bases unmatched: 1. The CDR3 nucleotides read TGCGCCAGCAGCCGGGACAGCTCTGGAAACACCATATATTTT. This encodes CASSRDSSGNTIYF. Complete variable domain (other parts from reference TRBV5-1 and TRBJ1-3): KAGVTQTPRYLIKTRGQQVTLSCSPISGHRSVSWYQQTPGQGLQFLFEYFSETQRNKGNFPGRFSGRQFSNSRSEMNVSTLELGDSALYLCASSRDSSGNTIYFGEGSWLTVV.

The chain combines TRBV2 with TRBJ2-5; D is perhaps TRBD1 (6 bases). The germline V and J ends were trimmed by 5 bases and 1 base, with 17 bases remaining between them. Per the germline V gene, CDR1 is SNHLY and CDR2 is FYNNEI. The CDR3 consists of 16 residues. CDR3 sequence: CASSSQGLGAQETQYF. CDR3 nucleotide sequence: TGTGCCAGCAGTTCCCAGGGGTTGGGGGCCCAAGAGACCCAGTACTTC.

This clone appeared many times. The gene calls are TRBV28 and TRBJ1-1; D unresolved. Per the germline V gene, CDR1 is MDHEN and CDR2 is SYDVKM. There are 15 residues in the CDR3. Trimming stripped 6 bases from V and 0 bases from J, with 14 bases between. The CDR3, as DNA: TGTGCCAGCAGATTTATTTTGCGTGTGAACACTGAAGCTTTCTTT. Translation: CASRFILRVNTEAFF.

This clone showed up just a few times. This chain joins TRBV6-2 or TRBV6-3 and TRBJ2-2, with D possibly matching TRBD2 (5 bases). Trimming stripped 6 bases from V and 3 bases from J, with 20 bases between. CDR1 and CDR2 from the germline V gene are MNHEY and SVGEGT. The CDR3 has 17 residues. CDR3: CASSSLFRSSDTGELFF. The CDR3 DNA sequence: TGTGCCAGCAGCTCCCTATTTAGAAGTAGCGACACCGGGGAGCTGTTTTTT.

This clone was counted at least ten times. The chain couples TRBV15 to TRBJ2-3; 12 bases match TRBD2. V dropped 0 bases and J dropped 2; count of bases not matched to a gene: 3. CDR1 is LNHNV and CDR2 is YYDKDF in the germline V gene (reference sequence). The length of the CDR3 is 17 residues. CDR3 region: CATSRDRTSGNTDTQYF. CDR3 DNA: TGTGCCACCAGCAGAGATCGGACTAGCGGGAACACAGATACGCAGTATTTT.

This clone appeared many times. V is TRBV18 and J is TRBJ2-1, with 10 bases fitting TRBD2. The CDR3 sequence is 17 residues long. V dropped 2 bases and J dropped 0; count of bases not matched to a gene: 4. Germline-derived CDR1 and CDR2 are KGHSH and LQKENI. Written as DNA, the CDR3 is TGTGCCAGCTCACCAAATCCTAGCGGGAGCTCCTACAATGAGCAGTTCTTC. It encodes CASSPNPSGSSYNEQFF.

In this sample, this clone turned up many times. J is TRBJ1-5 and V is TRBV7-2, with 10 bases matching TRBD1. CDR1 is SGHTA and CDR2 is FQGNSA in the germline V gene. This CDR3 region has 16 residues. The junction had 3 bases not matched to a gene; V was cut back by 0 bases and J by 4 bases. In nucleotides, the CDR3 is TGTGCCAGCAGCTTAGCGGGGGACAGGGGAAATCAGCCCCAGCATTTT. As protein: CASSLAGDRGNQPQHF. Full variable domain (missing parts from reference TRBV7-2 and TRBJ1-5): GAGVSQSPSNKVTEKGKDVELRCDPISGHTALYWYRQSLGQGLEFLIYFQGNSAPDKSGLPSDRFSAERTGGSVSTLTIQRTQQEDSAVYLCASSLAGDRGNQPQHFGDGTRLSIL.

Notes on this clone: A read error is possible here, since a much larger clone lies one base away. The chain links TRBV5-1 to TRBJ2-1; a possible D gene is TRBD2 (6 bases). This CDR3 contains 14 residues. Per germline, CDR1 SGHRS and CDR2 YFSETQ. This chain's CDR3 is CASSFSADYSEQFF. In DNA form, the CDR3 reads TGCGCCAGCAGCTTCTCCGCGGACTACAGTGAGCAGTTCTTC.

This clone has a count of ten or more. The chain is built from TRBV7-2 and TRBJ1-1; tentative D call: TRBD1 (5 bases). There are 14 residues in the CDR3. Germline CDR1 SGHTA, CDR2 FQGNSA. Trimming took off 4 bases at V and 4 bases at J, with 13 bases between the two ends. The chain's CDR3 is CASSSNPGGTEAFF. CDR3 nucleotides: TGTGCCAGCAGCTCAAACCCCGGGGGCACTGAAGCTTTCTTT. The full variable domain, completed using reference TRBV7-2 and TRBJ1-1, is GAGVSQSPSNKVTEKGKDVELRCDPISGHTALYWYRQSLGQGLEFLIYFQGNSAPDKSGLPSDRFSAERTGGSVSTLTIQRTQQEDSAVYLCASSSNPGGTEAFFGQGTRLTVV.

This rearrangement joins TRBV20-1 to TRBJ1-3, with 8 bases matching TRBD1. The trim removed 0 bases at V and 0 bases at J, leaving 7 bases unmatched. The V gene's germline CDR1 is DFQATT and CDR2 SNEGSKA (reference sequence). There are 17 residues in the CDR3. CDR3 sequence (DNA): TGCAGTGCTAGAGATATAACAGGGGGAGTCTCTGGAAACACCATATATTTT. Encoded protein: CSARDITGGVSGNTIYF.

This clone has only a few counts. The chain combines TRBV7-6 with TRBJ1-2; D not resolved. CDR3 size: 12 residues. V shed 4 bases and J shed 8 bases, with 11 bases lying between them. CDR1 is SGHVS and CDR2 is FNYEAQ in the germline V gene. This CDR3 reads CASSSYLQGYTF. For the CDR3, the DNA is TGTGCCAGCAGCTCCTACCTCCAGGGCTACACCTTC.

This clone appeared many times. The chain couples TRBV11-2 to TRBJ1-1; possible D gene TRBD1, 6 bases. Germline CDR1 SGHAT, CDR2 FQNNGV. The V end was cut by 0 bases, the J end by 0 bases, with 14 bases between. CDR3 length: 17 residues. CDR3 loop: CASSLEGAEPMNTEAFF. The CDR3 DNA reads TGTGCCAGCAGCTTAGAGGGGGCTGAACCCATGAACACTGAAGCTTTCTTT.

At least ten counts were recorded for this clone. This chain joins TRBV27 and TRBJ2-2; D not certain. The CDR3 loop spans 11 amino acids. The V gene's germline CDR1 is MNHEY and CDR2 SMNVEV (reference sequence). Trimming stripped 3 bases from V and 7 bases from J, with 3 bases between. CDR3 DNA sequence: TGTGCCAGCAGTTTTAACGGGGAGCTGTTTTTT. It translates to CASSFNGELFF.

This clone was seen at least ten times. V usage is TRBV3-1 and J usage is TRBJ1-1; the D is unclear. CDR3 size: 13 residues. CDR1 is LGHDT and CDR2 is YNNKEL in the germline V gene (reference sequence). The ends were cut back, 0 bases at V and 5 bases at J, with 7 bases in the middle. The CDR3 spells CASSQEVGTEAFF. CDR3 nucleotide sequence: TGTGCCAGCAGCCAAGAAGTGGGTACTGAAGCTTTCTTT.